A selection of T cell receptor beta chains follows, all from one sample in a study of blood T cell repertoires in COVID-19. Sequencing used immunoSEQ multiplex PCR; TCRdb keeps in-frame clones, though not all of them. The sample has tens of thousands of clones, around 81% seen once; the top ten hold under 6%. What was sequenced was peripheral blood. These receptors were taken from a man in his 70s with acute or convalescent COVID-19. Both conserved end residues are part of each CDR3. D genes are given only for firm matches. The size field is filled for only some rows; it gives once, few, many or a size class.

V: TRBV19
J: TRBJ2-1
D: TRBD1
size: NA
CDR3: CASGQGAGNEQFF
DNA: TGTGCCAGTGGGCAGGGGGCGGGCAATGAGCAGTTCTTC

V: TRBV7-8
J: TRBJ2-7
D: TRBD2
size: NA
CDR3: CASRSSGRSEQYF
DNA: TGTGCCAGCAGGTCATCCGGGAGGTCCGAGCAGTACTTC

V: TRBV3-1/TRBV3-2
J: TRBJ2-2
D: NA
size: NA
CDR3: CASSHWDTVPGELFF
DNA: TGTGCCAGCAGCCATTGGGACACTGTCCCCGGGGAGCTGTTTTTT

V: TRBV9
J: TRBJ2-3
D: TRBD2
size: NA
CDR3: CASSPQRGTDTQYF
DNA: TGTGCCAGCAGCCCCCAGCGGGGGACAGATACGCAGTATTTT

V: TRBV7-8
J: TRBJ2-3
D: NA
size: NA
CDR3: CASTTGPDTQYF
DNA: TGTGCCAGCACCACAGGGCCAGATACGCAGTATTTT

V: TRBV5-1
J: TRBJ2-3
D: TRBD2
size: once
CDR3: CASSDILAGARDTQYF
DNA: TGCGCCAGCAGCGATATCCTAGCGGGGGCTAGAGATACGCAGTATTTT

V: TRBV27
J: TRBJ1-4
D: TRBD1
size: NA
CDR3: CASSLLGKQGAGANEKLFF
DNA: TGTGCCAGCAGTTTACTGGGAAAACAGGGGGCTGGGGCTAATGAAAAACTGTTTTTT

V: TRBV10-3
J: TRBJ2-1
D: NA
size: NA
CDR3: CAISESVAGSYNEQFF
DNA: TGTGCCATCAGTGAGTCGGTTGCCGGCTCCTACAATGAGCAGTTCTTC

V: TRBV12-5
J: TRBJ2-1
D: TRBD2
size: NA
CDR3: CASGSDEAGGYEQFF
DNA: TGTGCTAGTGGTTCCGATGAGGCGGGGGGGTATGAGCAGTTCTTC

V: TRBV19
J: TRBJ2-7
D: NA
size: NA
CDR3: CASSQTGGEQYF
DNA: TGTGCCAGTAGCCAAACTGGGGGGGAGCAGTACTTC

V: TRBV3-1/TRBV3-2
J: TRBJ1-1
D: TRBD1
size: NA
CDR3: CASSQAGQGAQAFF
DNA: TGTGCCAGCAGCCAAGCGGGACAGGGGGCGCAAGCTTTCTTT

V: TRBV4-1
J: TRBJ1-4
D: NA
size: NA
CDR3: CASSQDGSSRLFF
DNA: TGCGCCAGCAGCCAAGATGGGAGCAGTCGGCTGTTTTTT

V: TRBV5-1
J: TRBJ2-7
D: TRBD1
size: NA
CDR3: CASSQGEYYEQYF
DNA: TGCGCCAGCAGCCAGGGGGAGTACTACGAGCAGTACTTC

V: TRBV2
J: TRBJ2-5
D: TRBD2
size: few
CDR3: CASLPGRGRETQYF
DNA: TGTGCCAGCTTGCCGGGGAGGGGTAGAGAGACCCAGTACTTC

V: TRBV11-2
J: TRBJ2-1
D: TRBD2
size: NA
CDR3: CASRPTSGSSYNEQFF
DNA: TGTGCCAGCAGACCGACTAGCGGAAGCTCCTACAATGAGCAGTTCTTC

V: TRBV6-6
J: TRBJ1-5
D: NA
size: NA
CDR3: CASSYVGAEQPQHF
DNA: TGTGCCAGCAGTTACGTGGGGGCCGAGCAGCCCCAGCATTTT

V: TRBV4-1
J: TRBJ2-7
D: TRBD2
size: NA
CDR3: CASSQVGTRAIQSYEQYF
DNA: TGCGCCAGCAGCCAAGTTGGGACTAGGGCCATTCAATCCTACGAGCAGTACTTC

V: TRBV5-1
J: TRBJ2-7
D: NA
size: NA
CDR3: CASSLAPGYEQYF
DNA: TGCGCCAGCAGCTTGGCGCCAGGCTACGAGCAGTACTTC

V: TRBV3-1/TRBV3-2
J: TRBJ2-5
D: NA
size: NA
CDR3: CASSQVREETQYF
DNA: TGTGCCAGCAGCCAAGTGAGGGAAGAGACCCAGTACTTC

V: TRBV2
J: TRBJ1-2
D: TRBD1
size: few
CDR3: CASNPGQGNYGYTF
DNA: TGTGCCAGCAACCCTGGACAGGGGAATTATGGCTACACCTTC

V: TRBV6-5
J: TRBJ1-1
D: NA
size: NA
CDR3: CASTRDTYTEAFF
DNA: TGTGCCAGCACTCGGGACACCTACACTGAAGCTTTCTTT

V: TRBV6-4
J: TRBJ2-2
D: TRBD1
size: NA
CDR3: CASSDRGLDTGELFF
DNA: TGTGCCAGCAGCGACAGGGGGCTGGACACCGGGGAGCTGTTTTTT

V: TRBV18
J: TRBJ2-5
D: TRBD1
size: NA
CDR3: CASSPAGGHETQYF
DNA: TGTGCCAGCTCACCGGCAGGGGGCCATGAGACCCAGTACTTC

V: TRBV5-8
J: TRBJ2-2
D: NA
size: NA
CDR3: CASSLTRNGELFF
DNA: TGTGCCAGCAGCCTTACGAGGAACGGGGAGCTGTTTTTT

V: TRBV5-1
J: TRBJ1-4
D: TRBD1
size: NA
CDR3: CASSMGQGAEKLFF
DNA: TGCGCCAGCAGCATGGGACAGGGCGCCGAAAAACTGTTTTTT

V: TRBV5-8
J: TRBJ2-7
D: NA
size: once
CDR3: CASSPRGGLEQYF
DNA: TGTGCCAGCAGCCCCCGGGGTGGTCTGGAGCAGTACTTC

V: TRBV7-9
J: TRBJ1-1
D: NA
size: NA
CDR3: CASSLAGSNTEAFF
DNA: TGTGCCAGCAGCTTAGCGGGCAGCAACACTGAAGCTTTCTTT

V: TRBV7-8
J: TRBJ2-1
D: TRBD2
size: NA
CDR3: CASSLARAGAYNEQFF
DNA: TGTGCCAGCAGCTTAGCTCGAGCGGGGGCGTACAATGAGCAGTTCTTC

V: TRBV5-1
J: TRBJ1-1
D: TRBD1
size: NA
CDR3: CASSLAGQGFFVGPDTEAFF
DNA: TGCGCCAGCAGCCTTGCGGGACAGGGGTTTTTTGTGGGGCCCGACACTGAAGCTTTCTTT

V: TRBV18
J: TRBJ1-4
D: NA
size: NA
CDR3: CASSPRPDRNEKLFF
DNA: TGTGCCAGCTCACCACGGCCAGATCGCAATGAAAAACTGTTTTTT

V: TRBV6-6
J: TRBJ2-7
D: TRBD1
size: NA
CDR3: CASRQGKANEQYF
DNA: TGTGCCAGCAGACAGGGGAAGGCAAACGAGCAGTACTTC

V: TRBV19
J: TRBJ2-5
D: TRBD1
size: NA
CDR3: CASSISGTGGRETQYF
DNA: TGTGCCAGTAGTATTTCCGGGACAGGGGGCAGAGAGACCCAGTACTTC

V: TRBV5-1
J: TRBJ2-2
D: TRBD2
size: NA
CDR3: CASSLDGLDPGELFF
DNA: TGCGCCAGCAGCTTGGATGGACTAGACCCCGGGGAGCTGTTTTTT

V: TRBV2
J: TRBJ1-1
D: NA
size: NA
CDR3: CASSRDRTEAFF
DNA: TGTGCCAGCAGTCGCGACAGGACTGAAGCTTTCTTT

V: TRBV7-7
J: TRBJ2-1
D: TRBD2
size: NA
CDR3: CASSLLAGTSYNEQFF
DNA: TGTGCTAGCAGCTTACTAGCGGGGACATCCTACAATGAGCAGTTCTTC

V: TRBV12-3/TRBV12-4
J: TRBJ1-2
D: NA
size: once
CDR3: CASHGGGFGYTF
DNA: TGTGCCAGCCACGGGGGGGGGTTTGGCTACACCTTC

V: TRBV21-1
J: TRBJ1-4
D: NA
size: NA
CDR3: CASSKEKGQNEKLFF
DNA: TGTGCCAGCAGCAAAGAAAAGGGACAGAATGAAAAACTGTTTTTT

V: TRBV12-5
J: TRBJ1-2
D: NA
size: NA
CDR3: CASGFRDYGYTF
DNA: TGTGCTAGTGGTTTTCGTGACTATGGCTACACCTTC

V: TRBV9
J: TRBJ2-7
D: NA
size: NA
CDR3: CASSLTGTTYEQYF
DNA: TGTGCCAGCAGCCTGACTGGGACAACCTACGAGCAGTACTTC

V: TRBV5-4
J: TRBJ1-2
D: TRBD1
size: NA
CDR3: CASSLPRGNGYTF
DNA: TGTGCCAGCAGCTTGCCCAGGGGGAATGGCTACACCTTC